This is a list of T cell receptor beta chains from one sample in a study of response to subunit inactivated influenza vaccine. One entry per CDR3 protein, called by TCRdb with MiXCR from the RT-PCR reads. This table holds roughly 700,000 distinct CDR3 sequences, about 15% found once. The sequences come from PBMCs from blood, collected less than 15 days before vaccination. The receptors originated from a man aged 45 to 65 who received an inactivated influenza vaccine. Each CDR3 is given without its conserved first and last residue.

CDR3 length: 17; J gene: TRBJ2-3; V gene: TRBV25-1; CDR3 protein: ASSTLRATSELSTDTQY
CDR3 length: 14; J gene: TRBJ1-2; V gene: TRBV7-2; CDR3 protein: ASSSRDRGPRQGYT
CDR3 length: 14; J gene: TRBJ2-7; V gene: TRBV20-1; CDR3 protein: SARETGTGGKYEQY
CDR3 length: 12; J gene: TRBJ2-1; V gene: TRBV19; CDR3 protein: ASSSLGPNNEQF
CDR3 length: 13; J gene: TRBJ2-1; V gene: TRBV11-1; CDR3 protein: ASSLGGQQYNEQF
CDR3 length: 11; J gene: TRBJ1-6; V gene: TRBV28; CDR3 protein: ASRTGYNSPLH
CDR3 length: 12; J gene: TRBJ2-2; V gene: TRBV7-8; CDR3 protein: ASRRDTNTGELF
CDR3 length: 12; J gene: TRBJ2-1; V gene: TRBV27; CDR3 protein: ASSHRDRYNEQF
CDR3 length: 11; J gene: TRBJ1-4; V gene: TRBV28; CDR3 protein: ASALTGREKLF
CDR3 length: 15; J gene: TRBJ1-6; V gene: TRBV6-1; CDR3 protein: ASSDSLRVAYNSPLH
CDR3 length: 12; J gene: TRBJ2-5; V gene: TRBV20-1; CDR3 protein: SAIRTGWWETQY
CDR3 length: 13; J gene: TRBJ2-1; V gene: TRBV5-1; CDR3 protein: ASSLLAGEGDEQF